This is a list of T cell receptor beta chains from one sample in a study of OX40 agonist ivuxolimab in advanced cancers. Sequenced by immunoSEQ multiplex PCR; TCRdb stores in-frame clones only, minus some. The data hold 31,000 or so clones, with around 90% observed a single time. Sequenced here: CD4+ or CD8+ T cells sorted from blood, sampled in a trial of the OX40 agonist ivuxolimab. Receptors originate from an adult with an advanced solid tumor such as melanoma, head and neck, liver or kidney cancer. Each CDR3 is given with its conserved first and last residue. The order of the fields is J gene, V gene, D gene, CDR3 protein. D genes are given only for firm matches.

TRBJ2-7,TRBV5-8,TRBD2,CASSPEAGARYEQYF
TRBJ2-1,TRBV19,TRBD2,CASSTFSGGPYNEQFF
TRBJ2-3,TRBV6-1,.,CASSEDTVRTDTQYF
TRBJ1-1,TRBV19,.,CASSIIGNLNTEAFF
TRBJ2-3,TRBV7-9,.,CASSSLLGTQYF
TRBJ2-4,TRBV6-6,TRBD1,CASSLGGEGDIQYF
TRBJ2-7,TRBV4-3,.,CASSQDGGVDEQYF
TRBJ1-1,TRBV7-9,.,CASSSSSVAEAFF
TRBJ1-3,TRBV27,.,CASSLFGPAASGNTIYF
TRBJ1-5,TRBV11-2,.,CASSPGPINQPQHF
TRBJ1-2,TRBV5-6,.,CASSLEGTQRSNYGYTF
TRBJ2-1,TRBV9,.,CASSVDASSSYNEQFF
TRBJ2-2,TRBV14,.,CASSQVGLGELFF
TRBJ1-2,TRBV4-3,.,CASSQDGTRSTRSTF
TRBJ2-1,TRBV7-9,.,CASSLGVSNEQFF
TRBJ2-5,TRBV7-9,.,CASSSENQETQYF
TRBJ1-4,TRBV9,.,CASSVGGWNEKLFF
TRBJ2-3,TRBV29-1,TRBD2,CSVEIWAGGAEDTQYF
TRBJ1-5,TRBV6-1,.,CASSELWRANQPQHF
TRBJ2-1,TRBV10-3,TRBD2,CAITKGLEYNEQFF
TRBJ1-1,TRBV19,.,CASSMGMGAEAFF
TRBJ2-2,TRBV6-6,TRBD2,CASSYILAGGLRELFF
TRBJ2-3,TRBV11-2,TRBD1,CASTSFDRGRTDTQYF
TRBJ1-6,TRBV5-8,TRBD1,CASSWRDRAFSPLHF
TRBJ1-1,TRBV28,.,CASSLRDTEAFF
TRBJ2-3,TRBV27,.,CASSHPGGGKQYF
TRBJ2-7,TRBV6-6,.,CASSYDSGVGEQYF
TRBJ1-1,TRBV27,.,CASSWSGHSLTEAFF
TRBJ2-7,TRBV2,.,CASRGDDSYEQYF
TRBJ2-3,TRBV28,TRBD2,CASASSGILTDTQYF
TRBJ2-5,TRBV11-1,.,CASSFYSHETQYF
TRBJ2-3,TRBV5-5,.,CASSLGPQARDTQYF
TRBJ1-6,TRBV27,TRBD1,CASSSQGFSYNSPLHF
TRBJ2-7,TRBV9,TRBD2,CASSPARGGTYEQYF
TRBJ1-1,TRBV27,.,CASSPAGMGNTEAFF
TRBJ2-5,TRBV27,.,CASSPMDGKETQYF
TRBJ1-2,TRBV27,.,CASRANYGYTF
TRBJ1-1,TRBV29-1,.,CSVAGMHGAFF
TRBJ2-1,TRBV18,.,CASSPIAEQFF
TRBJ2-1,TRBV2,TRBD2,CASSETSGTRDEQFF
TRBJ2-5,TRBV5-5,TRBD1,CASSSTGDGQETQYF
TRBJ2-7,TRBV4-1,.,CASSQYQGSEQYF
TRBJ2-6,TRBV15,.,CATSPGGLSGANVLTF
TRBJ1-2,TRBV27,.,CASSPQGTNYGYTF
TRBJ2-3,TRBV11-2,TRBD1,CASSPRARDSYTDTQYF
TRBJ2-5,TRBV6-1,.,CASSESGLANQETQYF
TRBJ2-7,TRBV19,TRBD2,CASSDPGTSYEQYF
.,TRBV7-9,.,CASSPRLAGGDSYEQYF
TRBJ2-2,TRBV7-9,.,CASSSPGGANTGELFF
TRBJ2-2,TRBV6-6,.,CASSLTENTGELFF
TRBJ2-1,TRBV29-1,TRBD2,CSAPPQGLAGANEQFF
TRBJ2-5,TRBV4-1,.,CASSQDSPGEMGTQYF
TRBJ1-1,TRBV7-3,TRBD1,CASSLGPPGGGRTEAFF
TRBJ1-1,TRBV5-1,.,CASSPPRVGKMNTEAFF
TRBJ2-5,TRBV4-1,.,CASSQDPIRQLLKETQYF